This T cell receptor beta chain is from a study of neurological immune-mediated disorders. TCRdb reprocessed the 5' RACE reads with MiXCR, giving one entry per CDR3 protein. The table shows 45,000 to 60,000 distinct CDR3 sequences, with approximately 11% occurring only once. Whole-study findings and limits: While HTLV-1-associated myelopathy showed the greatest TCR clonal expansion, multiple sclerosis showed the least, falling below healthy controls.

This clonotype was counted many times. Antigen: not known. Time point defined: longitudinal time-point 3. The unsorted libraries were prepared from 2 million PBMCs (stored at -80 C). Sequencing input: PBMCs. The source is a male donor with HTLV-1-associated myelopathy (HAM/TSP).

The DNA of the CDR3 is TGCGCCAGCAGCTCCGGGCCCCGGGGGTCTAATGAAAAACTGTTTTTT. Residues: CASSSGPRGSNEKLFF. The chain uses TRBV5-1 and TRBJ1-4, with TRBD1 as a possible D gene (5 bases). The germline V gene encodes CDR1 SGHRS and CDR2 YFSETQ. V lost 3 bases and J lost 3, with 15 bases in between. CDR3 size: 16 residues.